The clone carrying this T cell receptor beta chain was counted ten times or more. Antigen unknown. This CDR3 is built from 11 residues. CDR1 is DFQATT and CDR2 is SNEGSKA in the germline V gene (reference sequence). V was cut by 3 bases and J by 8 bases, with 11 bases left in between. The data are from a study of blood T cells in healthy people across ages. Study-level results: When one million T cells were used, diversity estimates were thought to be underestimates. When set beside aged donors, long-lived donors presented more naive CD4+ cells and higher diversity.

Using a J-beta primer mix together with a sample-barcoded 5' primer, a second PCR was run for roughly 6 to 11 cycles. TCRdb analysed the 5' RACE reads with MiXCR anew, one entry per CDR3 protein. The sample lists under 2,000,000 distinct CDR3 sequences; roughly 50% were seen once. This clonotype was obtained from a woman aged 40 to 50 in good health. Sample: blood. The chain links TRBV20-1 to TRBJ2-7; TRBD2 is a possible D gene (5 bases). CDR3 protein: CSARDRGKQYF. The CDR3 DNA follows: TGCAGTGCTAGGGATCGAGGGAAGCAGTACTTC.